The rows below give T cell receptor beta chains drawn from one sample of a study of cytomegalovirus exposure and HLA in healthy donors. Produced via immunoSEQ multiplex PCR; TCRdb's table is partial and in-frame only. The sample shows 110,000 to 150,000 clones, approximately 80% of them seen only once. The sample comprised PBMCs. These receptors all come from a young woman in good health and CMV-seropositive. Each CDR3 is given with its conserved first and last residue. D genes are given only for firm matches. Not every row has a clone size; where given, it reads once, few, many or a size class.

>TRBD2|TRBJ2-3|TRBV27|-
TGTGCCAGCAGTTTAATCCTAGCGGGGGGCACAGATACGCAGTATTTT
CASSLILAGGTDTQYF
>TRBD1|TRBJ1-5|TRBV6-6|few
TGTGCCAGCAGTTACCGAGGGACAGATAGCAATCAGCCCCAGCATTTT
CASSYRGTDSNQPQHF
>TRBD2|TRBJ2-2|TRBV5-4|-
TGTGCCAGCAGCAAGGGACTAGCGGGGGGGGCAAACACCGGGGAGCTGTTTTTT
CASSKGLAGGANTGELFF
>-|TRBJ2-7|TRBV11-2|-
TGTGCCAGCAGAGCACCGGGGTCGGGGGGCTTATCCTACGAGCAGTACTTC
CASRAPGSGGLSYEQYF
>-|TRBJ2-7|TRBV19|few
TGTGCCAGTAGTACAGAAACCGGGGTGCCCTACGAGCAGTACTTC
CASSTETGVPYEQYF
>-|TRBJ2-3|TRBV6-5|-
TGTGCCAGCACTAATCCCACCGATACGCAGTATTTT
CASTNPTDTQYF
>TRBD1|TRBJ2-4|TRBV18|-
TGTGCCAGCTCAATACAGGGGACCGTAAACATTCAGTACTTC
CASSIQGTVNIQYF
>-|TRBJ1-5|TRBV19|-
TGTGCCAGTAGCACCTCACAGGGTATGGGCAATCAGCCCCAGCATTTT
CASSTSQGMGNQPQHF
>-|TRBJ2-1|TRBV7-9|once
TGTGCCAGCAGAGAGGACTCGCACTCCTACAATGAGCAGTTCTTC
CASREDSHSYNEQFF
>TRBD1|TRBJ2-3|TRBV2|-
TGTGCCAGCAGTGGGACAGGGCCTTGGACAGATACGCAGTATTTT
CASSGTGPWTDTQYF
>-|TRBJ1-1|TRBV7-6|few
TGTGCCAGCAGGTTAAAACAGGGTACTGAAGCTTTCTTT
CASRLKQGTEAFF
>-|TRBJ1-5|TRBV6-1|-
TGTGCCAGCAGTGAAATACAGGGTCAGGGGCAGCCCCAGCATTTT
CASSEIQGQGQPQHF
>-|TRBJ2-2|TRBV4-3|-
TGCGCCAGCAGCCCGTTACAGGGACGAAGGACCGGGGAGCTGTTTTTT
CASSPLQGRRTGELFF
>-|TRBJ2-7|TRBV7-2|-
TGTGCCAGCAGCTCCGACAGCTCGAAAACCTACGAGCAGTACTTC
CASSSDSSKTYEQYF
>-|TRBJ1-4|TRBV4-1|-
TGCGCCAGCAGCCGGCGTTCGGGGGCAACTAATGAAAAACTGTTTTTT
CASSRRSGATNEKLFF
>-|TRBJ2-7|TRBV7-2|-
TGTGCCAGCAGCTTTGGTCGTGTATCCTACGAGCAGTACTTC
CASSFGRVSYEQYF
>-|TRBJ1-5|TRBV6-1|-
TGTGCCAGCAGTGAGACTGGGGCTACAGGGAATCAGCCCCAGCATTTT
CASSETGATGNQPQHF
>TRBD1|TRBJ2-2|TRBV5-8|-
TGTGCCAGCAGGAGAAGGGACAGATACGATCATGACGCCGGGGAGCTGTTTTTT
CASRRRDRYDHDAGELFF
>-|TRBJ1-4|TRBV10-1|-
TGCGCCAGCAGTGAGGGCTCAGAACTGTTTTTT
CASSEGSELFF
>-|TRBJ2-2|TRBV18|-
TGTGCCAGCTCACCACCGAAGGGGAATTCGAACACCGGGGAGCTGTTTTTT
CASSPPKGNSNTGELFF
>-|TRBJ2-7|TRBV30|-
TGTGCCTGGAGTCTAGGTGGACATTCCTACGAGCAGTACTTC
CAWSLGGHSYEQYF
>-|TRBJ2-7|TRBV19|-
TGTGCCAGTAGCTCAGGGGAAGCGGTTGCCTACGAGCAGTACTTC
CASSSGEAVAYEQYF
>-|TRBJ2-3|TRBV6-5|-
TGTGCCAGCAGTTACTCGACCTCGGGAGATACGCAGTATTTT
CASSYSTSGDTQYF
>-|TRBJ1-4|TRBV2|-
TGTGCCAGCAGTGTACGCGGCCCTGGCGAAAAACTGTTTTTT
CASSVRGPGEKLFF
>-|TRBJ2-2|TRBV4-1|-
TGCGCCAGCAGCCAAGATCTGGGGCTGGCTCGGCGGGGCAACACCGGGGAGCTGTTTTTT
CASSQDLGLARRGNTGELFF
>TRBD1|TRBJ2-3|TRBV5-5|few
TGTGCCAGCAGCCCGGGGACAGCCTACAGTGGAGATACGCAGTATTTT
CASSPGTAYSGDTQYF
>TRBD2|TRBJ2-7|TRBV10-3|once
TGTGCCACATCGACAAGGACTAGCGGAGACGAGCAGTACTTC
CATSTRTSGDEQYF
>TRBD1|TRBJ1-1|TRBV28|few
TGTGCCAGCAGGAGATCAGGGGGCGCGGAAGCTTTCTTT
CASRRSGGAEAFF
>TRBD1|TRBJ2-2|TRBV6-1|-
TGTGCCAGCAGACAGGGGGCGGACACCGGGGAGCTGTTTTTT
CASRQGADTGELFF
>-|TRBJ1-4|TRBV6-5|-
TGTGCCAGCAGTTACGGGACTGGAAATGAAAAACTGTTTTTT
CASSYGTGNEKLFF
>TRBD1|TRBJ1-2|TRBV5-4|few
TGTGCCAGCAGCCCGGGACAGGGCTATGGCTACACCTTC
CASSPGQGYGYTF
>-|TRBJ2-5|TRBV10-1|few
TGCGCCAGCAGTGGTGGACTAACGGAGACCCAGTACTTC
CASSGGLTETQYF
>TRBD2|TRBJ2-7|TRBV19|-
TGTGCCAGTAGTGTGATATCGGCGGGGGGGCTCGAGCAGTACTTC
CASSVISAGGLEQYF